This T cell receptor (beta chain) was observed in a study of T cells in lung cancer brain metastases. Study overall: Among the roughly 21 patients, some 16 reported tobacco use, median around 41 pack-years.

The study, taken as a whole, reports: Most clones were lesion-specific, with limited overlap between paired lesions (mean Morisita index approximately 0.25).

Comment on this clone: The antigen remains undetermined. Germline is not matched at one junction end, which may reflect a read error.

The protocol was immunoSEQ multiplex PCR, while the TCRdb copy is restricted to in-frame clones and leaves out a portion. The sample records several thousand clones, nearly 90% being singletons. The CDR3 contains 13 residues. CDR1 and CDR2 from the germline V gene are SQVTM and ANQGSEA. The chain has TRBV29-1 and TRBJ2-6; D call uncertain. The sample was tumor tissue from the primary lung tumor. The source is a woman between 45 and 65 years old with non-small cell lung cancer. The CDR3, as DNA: TGCAGCGTTGCAAAATCTGAGGCCAACGTCCTGACTTTC. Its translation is CSVAKSEANVLTF.